This entry describes one T cell receptor (beta chain). A single base separates this from a much larger clone, so it may be a read error. These data originate in a study of blood T cells in healthy people across ages. The V and J ends lost 4 bases and 2 bases, in that order; junction bases with no gene match: 3. From germline, CDR1 is SGHRS and CDR2 YFSETQ. This CDR3 is 14 amino acids long. Primers used in a second PCR of roughly 6 to 11 cycles were a sample-barcoded 5' primer and a J-beta primer mix. TCRdb analysed the 5' RACE reads with MiXCR anew, one entry per CDR3 protein. The data hold 650,000 to 700,000 distinct CDR3 sequences, with over 40% observed a single time. Individuals who donated were healthy Caucasians from Russia aged about 6 to 100. Extraction yielded at least 5 micrograms of total RNA per sample.

Sequencing input: blood. The chain recombines TRBV5-1 with TRBJ2-5, with 9 nucleotides matching TRBD1. This TCR came from a woman of 80 years or more in good health. CDR3 protein: CASSVDRGQETQYF. DNA for the CDR3: TGCGCCAGCAGCGTGGACAGGGGTCAAGAGACCCAGTACTTC.